The next 6 T cell receptor beta chains were all read from a single sample in a study of blood T cell repertoires in COVID-19. The data were produced by immunoSEQ multiplex PCR, yet TCRdb's version contains in-frame clones alone and is incomplete. The sample comprises approximately 300,000 clones, around 91% of which are singletons, and roughly 1% rests with the top ten. The specimen was peripheral blood. The receptors here all came from a woman aged 35 to 49 with COVID-19, enrolled during active disease.

The chain is built from TRBV4-3 and TRBJ1-2, with 8 bases that match TRBD1. Germline CDR1 LGHNA, CDR2 YSLEER. V lost 0 bases, J lost 8 bases, and 8 bases stayed unmatched. The length of the CDR3 is 15 residues. CDR3: CASSQDRPGGGGYTF. The CDR3 DNA sequence: TGCGCCAGCAGCCAAGATCGGCCAGGGGGCGGCGGCTACACCTTC.

The rearrangement uses TRBV6-4 and TRBJ1-3; D uncertain. Trimming left V 6 bases short and J 0 bases short, with 15 bases between. The germline gives CDR1 MRHNA, CDR2 SNTAGT. The CDR3 runs 16 residues. This chain's CDR3 is CASSIAKMISGNTIYF. The CDR3, as DNA: TGTGCCAGCAGCATAGCAAAGATGATCTCTGGAAACACCATATATTTT.

The rearrangement links TRBV29-1 to TRBJ2-7, with a tentative D call TRBD2 (5 bases). The germline gives CDR1 SQVTM, CDR2 ANQGSEA. The CDR3 is 12 residues long. V lost 4 bases, J lost 0 bases, and 7 bases lay in between. In DNA form, the CDR3 reads TGCAGCGTTGTTCGGGGCTCCTACGAGCAGTACTTC. Translation: CSVVRGSYEQYF.

This chain connects TRBV10-3 to TRBJ1-2; 9 bases align to TRBD1. CDR3 length: 16 residues. Trimming at V came to 3 bases and at J to 2 bases, leaving 7 bases not matched to a gene. Germline V CDR1 and CDR2: ENHRY, SYGVKD. For the CDR3, the DNA is TGTGCCATCAGTGATTACAGGGGGCTTCACAACTATGGCTACACCTTC. It encodes CAISDYRGLHNYGYTF.

The chain uses TRBV20-1 and TRBJ1-2; 7 bases fit TRBD1. Germline CDR1 and CDR2: DFQATT and SNEGSKA (reference sequence). V lost 3 bases to trimming and J lost 4 bases; unmatched junction nucleotides: 5. This CDR3 is 13 amino acids long. The CDR3 DNA follows: TGCAGTGCTAGTAGGGGACAGTTCTATGGCTACACCTTC. It yields the protein CSASRGQFYGYTF.

V is TRBV28 and J is TRBJ1-2; D unclear. CDR1 is MDHEN, CDR2 SYDVKM, per germline. The CDR3 length is 12 residues. The V end lost 10 bases, the J end lost 0 bases, and 9 bases lay between the germline ends. The CDR3 nucleotides are TGTGCCATTACGAGAGCTAACTATGGCTACACCTTC. This codes for CAITRANYGYTF.